These 16 T cell receptor beta chains came from one sample sequenced in a study of shared clonotypes between healthy human individuals. The assay was immunoSEQ multiplex PCR, and TCRdb's table has in-frame clones only and misses some. Here the sample spans roughly 1,500,000 clones, around 98% being singletons. The sample was naive CD4+ T cells sorted from blood. Regarding subset: CD45RA+ positively selected. These receptors were collected from a man aged 30-40 years in good health.

The gene calls are TRBV5-1 and TRBJ2-7; a weak D match, TRBD1 (6 bases). The CDR3 runs 16 residues. V lost 4 bases and J lost 1, with 18 bases in between. Per the germline V gene, CDR1 is SGHRS and CDR2 is YFSETQ. DNA for the CDR3: TGCGCCAGCAGCCAGTCCCCTCAGGGGTCTTCCTACGAGCAGTACTTC. Translating it yields CASSQSPQGSSYEQYF.

The J gene is TRBJ2-7, the V gene TRBV5-1; D possibly matches TRBD1 or TRBD2 (5 bases each). Trimming took off 6 bases at V and 8 bases at J, with 21 bases between the two ends. Germline V gene data show CDR1 as SGHRS and CDR2 as YFSETQ. The CDR3 runs 14 residues. DNA of the CDR3: TGCGCCAGCACTCGGTCCGGGGACCCTTCCCAGCAGTACTTC. Translated: CASTRSGDPSQQYF.

The chain employs TRBV7-7 and TRBJ2-3; 8 bases align to TRBD2. Germline CDR1 reads SSHAT; CDR2 reads FNYEAQ (reference sequence). This CDR3 region has 14 residues. J lost 6 bases, V lost 3 bases, and 5 bases had no gene match. The CDR3 DNA reads TGTGCCAGCAGCTTTAGCGGGATTATGGATACGCAGTATTTT. Translated: CASSFSGIMDTQYF.

The chain couples TRBV28 to TRBJ1-2; a possible D gene is TRBD1 (6 bases). Germline loops: CDR1 MDHEN, CDR2 SYDVKM. The CDR3 sequence is 18 residues long. Trimming took off 5 bases at V and 3 bases at J, with 25 bases between the two ends. The CDR3 DNA reads as TGTGCCAGCAGTCATTCTCAATTGAGGGGGAAGACGTACTATGGCTACACCTTC. It codes for CASSHSQLRGKTYYGYTF.

CDR3 sequence (DNA): TGCGCCAGCAGCCTAGACAGGGGACGTGGGGAGACCCAGTACTTC. Protein sequence: CASSLDRGRGETQYF. The chain combines TRBV10-1 with TRBJ2-5; 8 nucleotides line up with TRBD1. The CDR3 spans 15 residues. The V and J ends lost 6 bases and 5 bases, in that order; junction bases with no gene match: 11. CDR1 and CDR2 (germline): WNHNN, SYGVQD (reference sequence).

This clone was seen once. The chain links TRBV4-3 to TRBJ2-3; TRBD1 matches at 9 bases. The CDR3 runs to 17 residues. Per germline, CDR1 LGHNA and CDR2 YSLEER. The J segment lost 4 bases and the V segment lost 1 base, leaving 9 bases of the junction unmatched. The CDR3 bases are TGCGCCAGCAGCCAAGCTTTCGGGACAGGGCGGGCAGATACGCAGTATTTT. Translation gives CASSQAFGTGRADTQYF.

In this sample, this clone turned up once. This chain uses TRBV11-2 with TRBJ2-7; D is perhaps TRBD2 (5 bases). V dropped 2 bases and J dropped 2 bases, with 7 bases sitting between them. This CDR3 is 13 amino acids long. Germline CDR1 is SGHAT and CDR2 is FQNNGV. Here the CDR3 DNA reads TGTGCCAGCAGCTTAAGGGAGACCTACGAGCAGTACTTC. Protein: CASSLRETYEQYF.

The chain recombines TRBV7-6 with TRBJ2-5; D is perhaps TRBD2 (6 bases). In germline, CDR1 is SGHVS, CDR2 FNYEAQ. The CDR3 has 13 amino acids. The ends were cut back, 8 bases at V and 5 bases at J, with 15 bases in the middle. CDR3 amino acids: CASVPGGDETQYF. DNA of the CDR3: TGTGCCAGCGTCCCCGGAGGGGATGAGACCCAGTACTTC. Together with reference TRBV7-6 and TRBJ2-5, the CDR3 gives the full variable domain: GAGVSQSPRYKVTKRGQDVALRCDPISGHVSLYWYRQALGQGPEFLTYFNYEAQQDKSGLPNDRFSAERPEGSISTLTIQRTEQRDSAMYRCASVPGGDETQYFGPGTRLLVL.

The rearrangement joins TRBV5-1 to TRBJ1-2; 7 bases line up with TRBD1. Germline V gives CDR1 SGHRS, CDR2 YFSETQ. The CDR3 extends over 13 amino acids. The V gene end was trimmed by 4 bases and the J gene end by 3 bases; junction bases not matched to a gene: 3. The CDR3 sequence is CASSPTGDYGYTF. The CDR3 DNA follows: TGCGCCAGCAGCCCTACAGGGGACTATGGCTACACCTTC. Drawing the rest from reference TRBV5-1 and TRBJ1-2, the complete variable domain is KAGVTQTPRYLIKTRGQQVTLSCSPISGHRSVSWYQQTPGQGLQFLFEYFSETQRNKGNFPGRFSGRQFSNSRSEMNVSTLELGDSALYLCASSPTGDYGYTFGSGTRLTVV.

The CDR3 DNA follows: TGTGCCAGCAGACCAACGAGCTCTGGGGCCAACGTCCTGACTTTC. This translates into CASRPTSSGANVLTF. The chain employs TRBV7-2 and TRBJ2-6; D not resolved. The germline gives CDR1 SGHTA, CDR2 FQGNSA. The germline V and J ends were trimmed by 6 bases and 0 bases, with 9 bases remaining between them. The CDR3 is 15 amino acids. Looking up the rest from reference TRBV7-2 and TRBJ2-6 gives the full variable domain: GAGVSQSPSNKVTEKGKDVELRCDPISGHTALYWYRQSLGQGLEFLIYFQGNSAPDKSGLPSDRFSAERTGGSVSTLTIQRTQQEDSAVYLCASRPTSSGANVLTFGAGSRLTVL.

The chain uses TRBV6-6 and TRBJ2-7, with D unclear. V was cut by 7 bases and J by 4 bases, with 20 bases left in between. Germline V CDR1 and CDR2: MNHNY, SVGAGI (reference sequence). This CDR3 spans 15 amino acids. The CDR3 spells CASTLGGVGIYEQYF. The CDR3 bases are TGTGCCAGCACCCTGGGTGGGGTGGGGATATACGAGCAGTACTTC.

The chain combines TRBV2 with TRBJ2-5; D is possibly TRBD2 (7 bases). The V and J ends lost 6 bases and 1 base respectively, with 18 bases between them. Per germline, CDR1 SNHLY and CDR2 FYNNEI. This CDR3 has 16 residues. The CDR3 DNA follows: TGTGCCAGCAGAGAGCGGGACATTAAAGGCCAAGAGACCCAGTACTTC. Translation gives CASRERDIKGQETQYF.

V gene TRBV5-6 combines with J gene TRBJ2-2; 8 positions agree with TRBD1. The CDR3 has 17 residues. The junction had 5 bases not matched to a gene; V was cut back by 1 base and J by 0 bases. Looked up from germline, CDR1 is SGHDT and CDR2 is YYEEEE. DNA for the CDR3: TGTGCCAGCAGCTTGTGGACAGGGATCTCGAACACCGGGGAGCTGTTTTTT. Its translation: CASSLWTGISNTGELFF.

This clone has a single count. The chain is built from TRBV11-2 and TRBJ1-5, with 8 nucleotides matching TRBD1. Trimming at V came to 4 bases and at J to 3 bases, leaving 5 bases not matched to a gene. CDR1 is SGHAT, CDR2 FQNNGV, per germline. CDR3 size: 15 residues. The DNA for the CDR3 is TGTGCCAGCAGCTCCCAGGGGGCCCCCAATCAGCCCCAGCATTTT. It encodes CASSSQGAPNQPQHF.

The chain has TRBV5-4 and TRBJ2-1; possibly TRBD2 for D (7 bases). The CDR3 spans 14 residues. V lost 4 bases, J lost 5 bases, and 13 bases lay in between. The V gene's germline CDR1 is SGHNT and CDR2 YYREEE (reference sequence). The chain's CDR3 is CASSHGGPHNEQFF. The CDR3 DNA reads as TGTGCCAGCAGCCACGGGGGGCCCCACAATGAGCAGTTCTTC.

As regards this clone: Other DNA sequences of this sample code for an identical CDR3. The gene calls are TRBV5-4 and TRBJ2-7; tentative D call: TRBD2 (6 bases). The CDR3 has 14 residues. Germline V gene lookup returns CDR1 SGHNT and CDR2 YYREEE (reference sequence). The V end was cut by 2 bases, the J end by 2 bases, with 11 bases between. CDR3 DNA: TGTGCCAGCAGCTTAGGAGGGAGGACCTACGAGCAGTACTTC. Amino acids: CASSLGGRTYEQYF.